Presented here are 10 T cell receptor beta chains from one specimen sequenced in a study of blood T cell repertoires in COVID-19. Repertoires were generated with immunoSEQ multiplex PCR, while TCRdb's copy carries only in-frame clones and drops some. In the table there are some 170,000 clones, about four fifths of which are singletons. Material: peripheral blood. The receptors shown here come from a woman between 35 and 50 years old with COVID-19, enrolled during active disease.

The CDR3 nucleotides are TGTGCCAGCAGTTCTGGACAGACCGGGGAGCTGTTTTTT. Translation gives CASSSGQTGELFF. This chain joins TRBV6-6 and TRBJ2-2, with a possible D match to TRBD1 (6 bases). The germline V and J ends were trimmed by 4 bases and 5 bases, with 8 bases remaining between them. Per germline, CDR1 MNHNY and CDR2 SVGAGI (reference sequence). CDR3 length: 13 residues.

The CDR3 region has the DNA TGTGCCAGCAGTTACTCGATCTTGGGGGAGGACGGCTATGGCTACACCTTC. Amino acid sequence: CASSYSILGEDGYGYTF. This chain links TRBV6-2 or TRBV6-3 with TRBJ1-2, with D perhaps TRBD1 (5 bases). The germline V gene encodes CDR1 MNHEY and CDR2 SVGEGT. The CDR3 contains 17 residues. Trimming took 0 bases from V and 4 from J, leaving 18 bases between them.

As to this clone: Different DNA sequences within this sample yield the same CDR3. The V call is TRBV18, the J call TRBJ2-3; 11 nucleotides agree with TRBD2. Germline CDR1 is KGHSH and CDR2 is LQKENI. V lost 3 bases, J lost 2 bases, and 1 base stayed unmatched. This CDR3 comprises 15 residues. CDR3 residues: CASSPTSGITDTQYF. CDR3 coding DNA: TGTGCCAGCTCACCGACTAGCGGGATCACAGATACGCAGTATTTT.

This clone was seen at least ten times. The chain's CDR3 is CARHLWTSGYNEQFF. The CDR3 nucleotides are TGCGCCAGACACCTTTGGACTAGCGGTTACAATGAGCAGTTCTTC. This rearrangement joins TRBV10-1 to TRBJ2-1, with 10 bases matching TRBD2. Germline-derived CDR1 and CDR2 are WNHNN and SYGVQD (reference sequence). Trimming cost V 9 bases and J 4 bases; bases outside gene matches: 9. The CDR3 has 15 residues.

The chain is built from TRBV30 and TRBJ1-3, with D possibly matching TRBD1 (5 bases). CDR3 length: 16 residues. Germline CDR1 reads GTSNPN; CDR2 reads SVGIG (reference sequence). Trimming removed 0 bases from V and 6 bases from J, with 18 bases in between. The CDR3 sequence: CAWSVGFWGTKNTIYF. The CDR3 DNA follows: TGTGCCTGGAGTGTAGGATTTTGGGGCACAAAAAACACCATATATTTT.

The rearrangement uses TRBV28 and TRBJ1-1, with 10 nucleotides matching TRBD1. Per germline, CDR1 MDHEN and CDR2 SYDVKM. The ends lost 5 bases at V and 5 bases at J; junction bases unmatched: 8. The CDR3 runs 15 residues. The CDR3 nucleotides are TGTGCCAGCAGTACCGGACAGGGGGTTTTAACTGAAGCTTTCTTT. Protein product: CASSTGQGVLTEAFF.

V usage is TRBV18 and J usage is TRBJ2-3, with 9 positions matching TRBD1. V shed 2 bases, J shed 0 bases, and the junction held 21 bases outside the gene matches. Germline V gene data show CDR1 as KGHSH and CDR2 as LQKENI. This CDR3 contains 22 residues. DNA of the CDR3: TGTGCCAGCTCACCAACCCGCGGGGACAGGGAGGCCCGTTGGGCTAGCACAGATACGCAGTATTTT. Translation: CASSPTRGDREARWASTDTQYF.

This sequence joins TRBV6-4 and TRBJ1-2; no definite D call. CDR3 size: 11 residues. V lost 10 bases, J lost 4 bases, and 10 bases lay in between. Germline-derived CDR1 and CDR2 are MRHNA and SNTAGT. This CDR3 is CAILRGYGYTF. CDR3 DNA sequence: TGTGCCATCCTTCGAGGCTATGGCTACACCTTC.

The rearrangement links TRBV5-5 to TRBJ1-2; D unresolved. The germline gives CDR1 SGHKS, CDR2 YYEKEE (reference sequence). CDR3 length: 14 residues. V was shortened by 4 bases and J by 0 bases, with 10 bases between the two germline ends. CDR3 nucleotides: TGTGCCAGCAGCCCACAGCTAACTAACTATGGCTACACCTTC. As protein: CASSPQLTNYGYTF.

CDR3 region: CASRSKWNTEAFF. CDR3 in DNA: TGTGCCAGCAGATCCAAATGGAACACTGAAGCTTTCTTT. This chain links TRBV5-6 with TRBJ1-1; D is unclear. Germline V CDR1 and CDR2: SGHDT, YYEEEE. V gave up 5 bases and J gave up 1 base, with 9 bases separating them. CDR3 size: 13 residues.